The T cell receptor (beta chain) under discussion was sequenced for a study of shared clonotypes between healthy human individuals. Some clones are missing from TCRdb's copy, which holds only in-frame ones; the method was immunoSEQ multiplex PCR. Of 980,000 or so clones listed, roughly 72% are singletons. The sequencing input was memory CD4+ T cells sorted from blood. Subset in this sample: CD45RA-negative fraction. The source is a man aged 18 to 29 in good health.

CDR3 nucleotides: TGTGCCAGCAGCTTGGCAGGGCTAGAGGGGCAGCCCCAGCATTTT. Protein sequence: CASSLAGLEGQPQHF. The chain uses TRBV7-8 and TRBJ1-5; D is possibly TRBD1 (5 bases). V lost 3 bases and J 7 bases, leaving 16 bases between the germline ends. The length of the CDR3 is 15 residues. Looked up from germline, CDR1 is SGHVS and CDR2 is FQNEAQ.